This T cell receptor beta chain was sequenced in a study of identical twins. General observations from the study: Models underestimated out-of-frame TCR alpha sharing in monozygotic twins.

CDR3 length: 17 amino acids. Between the trimmed V and J ends, which lost 2 bases and 7 bases, there was a span of 24 bases. CDR1 SGHTA and CDR2 FQGNSA come from the germline V gene. A universal primer site was added by template switching, and unique molecular identifiers were carried by the cDNA. TCRdb itself ran the 5' RACE reads through MiXCR, one entry per CDR3 protein. The data contain 1,800,000 or so distinct CDR3 sequences, 25% to 35% of them singletons. As concerns this clonotype: Its antigen is unidentified.

The chain has TRBV7-2 and TRBJ2-7, with a possible D match to TRBD2 (5 bases). The sequence was collected from a newborn girl in good health. The sequenced material came from cord blood. The CDR3: CASSLTFGVNSNNEQYF. For the CDR3, the DNA is TGTGCCAGCAGCTTAACGTTCGGGGTGAATTCTAACAATGAGCAGTACTTC.